Listed here is a single T cell receptor beta chain. Its antigen is not identified. The PCR ran on 60 Vbeta and 13 Jbeta primers. The data were produced by immunoSEQ multiplex PCR, yet TCRdb's version contains in-frame clones alone and is incomplete. The table shows 150,000 to 200,000 clones, with around 80% occurring only once. These data originate in a study of cytomegalovirus exposure and HLA in healthy donors. Findings and limits, study-wide: Sequencing artifact likely explains a cluster of highly shared sequence variants. Several of the most significant clusters appeared, in a later analysis, to be linked to common viral pathogens. Per a later analysis, HLA-associated TCR beta chains showed more clonal expansion than other, equally common TCR beta chains.

Donors sampled were nominally healthy, though unrecorded immune exposures were likely. Germline loops: CDR1 SQVTM, CDR2 ANQGSEA. This CDR3 is built from 14 residues. Trimming took off 2 bases at V and 5 bases at J, with 12 bases between the two ends. The sequence was obtained from a man aged 45-60 years in good health and CMV-seropositive. The sequenced sample was PBMCs. The chain carries TRBV29-1 and TRBJ2-2; tentative D call: TRBD2 (7 bases). The CDR3 coding sequence is TGCAGCGTTGAACGGGGGGCGTATACCGGGGAGCTGTTTTTT. Amino acids: CSVERGAYTGELFF.